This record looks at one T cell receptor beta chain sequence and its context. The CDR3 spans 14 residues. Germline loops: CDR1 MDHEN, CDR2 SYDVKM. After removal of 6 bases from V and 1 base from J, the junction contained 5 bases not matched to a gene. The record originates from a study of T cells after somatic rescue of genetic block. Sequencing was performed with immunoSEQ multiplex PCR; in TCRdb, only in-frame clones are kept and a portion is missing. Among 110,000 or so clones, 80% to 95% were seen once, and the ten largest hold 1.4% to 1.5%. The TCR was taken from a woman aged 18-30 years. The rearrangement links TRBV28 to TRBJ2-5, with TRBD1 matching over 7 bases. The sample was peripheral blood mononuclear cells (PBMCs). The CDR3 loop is CASRTQGPQETQYF. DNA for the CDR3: TGTGCCAGCAGAACACAGGGGCCCCAAGAGACCCAGTACTTC.